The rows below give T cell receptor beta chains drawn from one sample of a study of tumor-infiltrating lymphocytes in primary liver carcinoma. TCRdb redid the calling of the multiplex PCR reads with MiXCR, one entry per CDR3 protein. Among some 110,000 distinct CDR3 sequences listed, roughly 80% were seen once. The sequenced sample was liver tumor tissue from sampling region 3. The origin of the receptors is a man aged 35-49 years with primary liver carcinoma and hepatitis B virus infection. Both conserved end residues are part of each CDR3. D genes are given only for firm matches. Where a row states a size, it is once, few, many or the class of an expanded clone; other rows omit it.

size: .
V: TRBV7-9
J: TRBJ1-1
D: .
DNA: TGTGTCAGCAGTTTACAGGAGGGGACTGAAGCTTTCTTT
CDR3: CVSSLQEGTEAFF

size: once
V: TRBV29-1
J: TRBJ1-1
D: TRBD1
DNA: TGCAGTGTCGTATTCACTGGACAGGCGAGAACTTTCTTT
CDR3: CSVVFTGQARTFF

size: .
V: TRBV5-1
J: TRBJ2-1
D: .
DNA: TGCGCCAGCAGCTTGGTTTCTTGGGAGGAGCGTCATCACTACAATGAGCAGTTCTTC
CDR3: CASSLVSWEERHHYNEQFF

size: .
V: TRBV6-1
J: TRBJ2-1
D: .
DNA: TGTGCCATCAGAGGTTATAGTGGGAGAAATGAGCAGTTCTTC
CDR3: CAIRGYSGRNEQFF

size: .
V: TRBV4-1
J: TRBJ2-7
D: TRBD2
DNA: TGCGCCAGCAACCCCTTGGGAGGGAATGGTTACGAGCAGTACTTC
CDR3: CASNPLGGNGYEQYF

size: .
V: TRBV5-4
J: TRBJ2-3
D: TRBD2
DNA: TGTGCCAGCAGCGCCCCCGGGACTAGCGCTGGGGGGGTTACGCAGCAATTT
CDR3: CASSAPGTSAGGVTQQF

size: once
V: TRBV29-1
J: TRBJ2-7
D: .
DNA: TGCAGCGTCATGACATCTGGGACCGGCACTCCTTACGAGCATTACTTC
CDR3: CSVMTSGTGTPYEHYF

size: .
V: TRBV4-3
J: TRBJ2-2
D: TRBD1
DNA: TGCGCCAACAGCCAATATCATTGGACAGGGGGGTACACAGGGGAGCTGTTTTTT
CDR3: CANSQYHWTGGYTGELFF

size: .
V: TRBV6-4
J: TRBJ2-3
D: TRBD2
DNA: TGTGCCAGTAGTGACTCTAGCGGGAGCACAGTTACGCAGTATTTT
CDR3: CASSDSSGSTVTQYF

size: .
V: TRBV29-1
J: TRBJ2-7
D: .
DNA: TGCAGCGTTGAAGGAAGTGCTCAGGGCTCTCTCCTCGAGCAGTATTTC
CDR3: CSVEGSAQGSLLEQYF

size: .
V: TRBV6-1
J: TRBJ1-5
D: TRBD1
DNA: TGTGCCAGCAGGCCAACAGGGGGACAGGGGAAAGTTAATCAGCCCCAGCATTTT
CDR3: CASRPTGGQGKVNQPQHF

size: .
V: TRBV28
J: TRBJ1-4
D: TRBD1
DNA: TGTACCAGTAGTTCTCGGACAGGGAGTAATGAAAAACTGTTTTTT
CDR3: CTSSSRTGSNEKLFF

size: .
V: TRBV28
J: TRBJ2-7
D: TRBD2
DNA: TGTGCCAGCAGTTTGACTAGCCATAGCTACGTGCAGTACTTC
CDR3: CASSLTSHSYVQYF

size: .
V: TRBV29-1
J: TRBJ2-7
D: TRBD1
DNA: TGCAGCCTTCATCGACAGGGGGGGTATAAGCAGTACTTC
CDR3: CSLHRQGGYKQYF

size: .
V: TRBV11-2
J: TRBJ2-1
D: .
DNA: TGTGCCAGCTGCTCAGAACTATATAATGAGCAGTTCTTC
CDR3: CASCSELYNEQFF

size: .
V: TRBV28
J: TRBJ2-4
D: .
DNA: TGTGCCAGCAGGAGGGGGACGATGAACATTCAGTACTTC
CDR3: CASRRGTMNIQYF

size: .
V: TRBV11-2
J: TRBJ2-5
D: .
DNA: TGCGCCAGCAGCTTGTACCCGGGGGTAGCGGCACAAGCGACCCAGTACTTC
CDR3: CASSLYPGVAAQATQYF

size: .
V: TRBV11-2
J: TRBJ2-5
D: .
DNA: TGTGCCAGCAGCTTATGCAGGGATAGGGAGCCCCAGTACTTC
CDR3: CASSLCRDREPQYF

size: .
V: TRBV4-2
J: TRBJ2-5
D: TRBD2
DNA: TGTGCCAGCAGCCAAGAGTCTAGCGGGTTTCAAGAGACCCAGCACTTC
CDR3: CASSQESSGFQETQHF

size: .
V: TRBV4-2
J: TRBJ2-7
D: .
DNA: TGTGCCAGCAACCAAGAGGGGGGTAGCTCCTACGAGCAGTACTTT
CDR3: CASNQEGGSSYEQYF

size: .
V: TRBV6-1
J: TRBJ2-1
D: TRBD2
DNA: TGTGCTAGCAGAGACAGACTAGCGGGAGCCTATGAGCAGTTCTTC
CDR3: CASRDRLAGAYEQFF

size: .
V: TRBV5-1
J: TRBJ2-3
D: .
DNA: TGCGCCAGCAGTTTGGTGGCGGGCCTCACAGATACGCAGTATTTT
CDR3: CASSLVAGLTDTQYF

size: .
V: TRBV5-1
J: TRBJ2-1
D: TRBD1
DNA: TGCGCCAGTAGCTTGGACCTACAGGGGGCCGATGTGCAGTTCTTC
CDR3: CASSLDLQGADVQFF

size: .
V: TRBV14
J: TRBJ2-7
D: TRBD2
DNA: TGTCCCAAGGTAGCGGGAAATGAGCAGTACTTC
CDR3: CPKVAGNEQYF

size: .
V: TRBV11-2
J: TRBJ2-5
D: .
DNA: TGTGCTAGCAGCCTCGTCGGGCTAGTCCCAGAGACCCAGCACTTC
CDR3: CASSLVGLVPETQHF

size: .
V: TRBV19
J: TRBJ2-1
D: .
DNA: TGTGCCAGTAAATTAGACTCCTACAATGAGCAGTTCTTC
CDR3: CASKLDSYNEQFF

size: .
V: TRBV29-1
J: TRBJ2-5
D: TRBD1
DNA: TGCAGCGTAGAAGCGGACAGGGGGCGAGCAGAGATCCAGTATTTC
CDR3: CSVEADRGRAEIQYF

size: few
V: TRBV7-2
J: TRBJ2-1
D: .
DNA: TGTGCCAGCAGCTTAGTCCCGGCCTATGAGCAGTTCTTC
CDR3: CASSLVPAYEQFF

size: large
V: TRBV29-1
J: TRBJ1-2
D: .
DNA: TGCAGCGTTGAAGCGGAAGAAGGGGTGGATGGCTACACCTTC
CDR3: CSVEAEEGVDGYTF

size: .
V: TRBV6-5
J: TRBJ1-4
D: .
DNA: TGTACCAGTAGCCGTGGTTGGACTAATGAAAAACTGTTTTTT
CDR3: CTSSRGWTNEKLFF

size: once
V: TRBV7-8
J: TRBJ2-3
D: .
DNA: TGTGGCAGCAGCTTATGGGTTGGATCCGGCATGGCCCTAAAGATAAATACGCAGTATTTT
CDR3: CGSSLWVGSGMALKINTQYF

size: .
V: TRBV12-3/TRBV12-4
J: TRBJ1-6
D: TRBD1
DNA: TGTGCCAACAGTCGGACAGGGGAGTTAATTTCACCCCTCCACTTT
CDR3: CANSRTGELISPLHF

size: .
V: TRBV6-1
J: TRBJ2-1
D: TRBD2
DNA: TGTGCCATCAGTGAAGCCCCGACTAGCGGGACCTCCTACAATAAGCAGTTCTTC
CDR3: CAISEAPTSGTSYNKQFF

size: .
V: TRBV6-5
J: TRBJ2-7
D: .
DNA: TGTGCCACCAGTCCAGGGCCTAGCTCCTACGAGCAGTATTTC
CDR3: CATSPGPSSYEQYF

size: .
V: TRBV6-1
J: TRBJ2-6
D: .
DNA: TGTGCCAGCAGTGCCCGGGACACGATCTCTGGGGTCAACGTCCTGACTTTC
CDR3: CASSARDTISGVNVLTF

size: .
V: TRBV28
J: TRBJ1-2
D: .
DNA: TGTGCCAGCTATGGCGGGGGGCGCGACTATGGCTACAGCTTC
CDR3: CASYGGGRDYGYSF

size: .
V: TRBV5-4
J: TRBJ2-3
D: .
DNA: TGTGCCAGCAGCTTGGAAGGTAGCAGGGCCACAGATACGCAGTGTTTT
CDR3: CASSLEGSRATDTQCF

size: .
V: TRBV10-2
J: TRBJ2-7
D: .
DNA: TGCGACAGCAGTGAGTCCCTCTGGGGAGGCGACCAGTACTTC
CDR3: CDSSESLWGGDQYF

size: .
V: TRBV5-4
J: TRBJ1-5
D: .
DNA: TGTGCCAGCAACTTGCCGGGGGGCAATCAGCCCCAGCATTTT
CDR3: CASNLPGGNQPQHF

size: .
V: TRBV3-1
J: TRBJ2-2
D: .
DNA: TGTGCCAGCAGCCAAGATGCTAGCTCCGGGGAGCTGTTTTTT
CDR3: CASSQDASSGELFF

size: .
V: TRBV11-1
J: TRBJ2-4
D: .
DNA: TGTGCCAGCAGCTTTCTCGCGACTAGAGGGACCAAAAACATTCAGTATTTC
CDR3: CASSFLATRGTKNIQYF

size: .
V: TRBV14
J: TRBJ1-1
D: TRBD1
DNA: TGTGTCAGCAGCTGGGGACAGGAGATAATGAACACTGAAGCCTTCTTT
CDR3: CVSSWGQEIMNTEAFF

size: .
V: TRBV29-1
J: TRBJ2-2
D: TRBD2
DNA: TGCAGCGTAGGGACTAGCGCGGCTATCACCGGGGAGCTGTTTTTT
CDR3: CSVGTSAAITGELFF

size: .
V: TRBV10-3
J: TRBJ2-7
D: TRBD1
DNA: TGTGCCATCAGTGGCAATAAACTGGGACAGGGATTTTTGGAGCAGTACTTC
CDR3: CAISGNKLGQGFLEQYF

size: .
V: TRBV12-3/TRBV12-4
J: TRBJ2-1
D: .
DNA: TGTGCCAGTAGTTGGGGCAATGAGCAGTTCTTC
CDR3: CASSWGNEQFF

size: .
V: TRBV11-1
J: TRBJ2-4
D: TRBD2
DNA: TGTGCCAGCAGCTTTACCGGGACTAGCGGGACCAAAAATATTCCATACTTC
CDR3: CASSFTGTSGTKNIPYF

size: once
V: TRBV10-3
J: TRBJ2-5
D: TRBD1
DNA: TGTACCATCAGTGAGTCTAAGGGGGCGACAGAGACCCAGTACTTC
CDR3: CTISESKGATETQYF

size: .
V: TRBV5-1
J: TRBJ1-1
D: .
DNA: TGCGCAAGCAGCTTGGAGACAGCGAACACTGATGCGTTCTTT
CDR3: CASSLETANTDAFF